This TCR beta chain was captured in a study of blood T cells in healthy people across ages (dated by TCRdb to between 2014 and 2016). For the wider study: Template switching captured roughly one uniquely barcoded TCR beta cDNA molecule per two T cells in model experiments. The study measured age-related changes in TCR beta repertoire diversity using deep sequencing normalized with unique cDNA molecular identifiers. Using the same blood draw, the study looked at two additional independent replicas of 1 million unique cDNA reads for two donors, one aged 18 to 30 and the other aged 80 or older. To avoid experimental bias, donors of different ages were spread randomly across the sequencing lanes. Four age groups were formed from the donors: young (average about 15 years), middle-aged (roughly 38), aged (more than 55) and long-lived (82). Broad study findings and their caveats: Because the CMV infection status of the donors was unknown, age-related changes in expanded clonotypes may potentially have been confounded. There was a strong correlation between observed TCR beta diversity and the percentage of naive T cells measured by flow cytometry. The long-lived group showed more naive CD4+ T cells, fewer expanded clones and increased TCR diversity than the aged group, suggesting age selection. Observed TCR beta diversity per million T cells fell roughly linearly with age, and a significant reduction was already apparent by age roughly 40. Bulk unsorted PBMC profiling prevented conclusive comparison of naive and antigen-experienced compartments. Estimates of total diversity based on one million sequenced T cells were regarded as lower bounds and as underestimates.

The 35 to 40 donors, aged about 6 to 90 years, were systemically healthy Caucasian individuals from Russia. Approximately 9 milliliters of peripheral blood were collected from each donor into EDTA-treated Vacutainer tubes. Ficoll-Paque density-gradient centrifugation was used to isolate PBMCs, with at least 7 million per sample. Total RNA was extracted from PBMCs with Trizol reagent, with at least 6 micrograms obtained per sample. Naive CD45RAhigh/CD27high T cell percentages were measured by flow cytometry on a PBMC aliquot from every donor. Receptor libraries were prepared by 5' RACE. Sequencer: Illumina HiSeq 2500. The second PCR ran for roughly 7 to 12 cycles and used a J-beta primer mix along with a sample-barcoded 5' primer. Each TCR beta cDNA molecule received a unique molecular identifier from a template-switch 5' adaptor carrying 12 random nucleotides. Each sample yielded at least 2.5 million CDR3-containing paired-end reads. All of the RNA was converted into first-strand cDNA using the Mint cDNA synthesis kit, with a TRBC-specific oligonucleotide serving as the primer. Following uracil-DNA glycosylase treatment, all cDNA underwent a first 18-cycle PCR with the universal primers M1SS and BC2_uni_R. The original methods were these. Each sample was normalized by randomly selecting 1 million high-quality reads, each carrying a distinct molecular identifier. Reads with shared molecular identifiers were discarded instead of being binned into consensus sequences. MiTCR, set to a Q25 quality threshold and the strictest error-elimination algorithm, was used for CDR3 identification, clonotype clustering and error correction. A nonparametric unseen species model with Euler transformation was used to estimate lower-bound total TCR beta diversity. TCRdb applied fastp at Q25 and MiXCR to the public reads, then kept only in-frame beta chains. Rows are unified per CDR3 protein, each entry keeping the most common DNA and genes. The authors' filters were not applied to this entry. The sample table records about a million distinct CDR3 sequences; approximately 50% of these occur just once. The ten largest clones add up to around 21% of the sample.

This clonotype was seen repeatedly, ten times or more. Its antigen specificity is not known. Base qualities are not recorded, but no much larger clone differs from it by a single base. The clonotype originates from a woman in her sixties in good health. The sample comprised blood.

The DNA sequence follows: TGTGCCAGCAGTTACTTTGATCCCGAGGGAGGATACGAGCAGTACTTC. This sequence encodes CASSYFDPEGGYEQYF. The chain employs TRBV6-6 and TRBJ2-7, and possibly TRBD2, on 6 matching bases. V and J are truncated by 1 base and 4 bases respectively, leaving an intervening sequence of 17 bases. The germline V gene (reference sequence) sets CDR1 to MNHNY and CDR2 to SVGAGI. There are 16 amino acids in the CDR3, from cysteine to phenylalanine inclusive. Just CDR3 DNA is preserved here, 48 bases in frame from base 1.